Many counts were recorded for the clone carrying this TCR beta chain. The antigen is not known. The record originates from a study of neurological immune-mediated disorders. Broader study findings: HTLV-1-associated myelopathy showed the most TCR clonal expansion; multiple sclerosis the least, below healthy controls. The absence of any CDR3 amino acid sequence shared by expanded clones across subjects suggests that repertoires were private in all groups.

From 15-18 subjects, over 190 million TCR-beta sequences were obtained in each sequencing run. TCRdb reprocessed the 5' RACE reads via MiXCR and lists one record per CDR3 protein. The sample lists 55,000 to 75,000 distinct CDR3 sequences; 2% to 3% were seen once. Germline loops: CDR1 SGHAT, CDR2 FQNNGV. The CDR3 contains 16 residues. The trim removed 1 base at V and 9 bases at J, leaving 9 bases unmatched. The V and J genes are TRBV11-2 and TRBJ2-1; 10 nucleotides match TRBD2. Material: PBMCs. The sequence derives from a man between 45 and 60 years old with multiple sclerosis. The CDR3 here is CASSLVPSGGASEQFF. The DNA of the CDR3 is TGTGCCAGCAGCTTAGTTCCCAGCGGGGGGGCTTCTGAGCAGTTCTTC.